A selection of T cell receptor beta chains follows, all from one sample in a study of T cell responses to AZD1222 COVID-19 vaccine. Generated by immunoSEQ multiplex PCR, the TCRdb table keeps only in-frame clones and is missing some. In the table there are over 130,000 clones, roughly 90% of which are singletons. Material: peripheral blood, obtained 28 days after the second AZD1222 dose. The receptors were sampled from an adult who received the AZD1222 COVID-19 vaccine. The CDR3 runs from the conserved cysteine through the conserved F or W. Each record gives: clone size, V gene, D gene, J gene, CDR3 protein, CDR3 DNA. D genes are given only for firm matches. Expanded clones are given a class, and other clones once, few, many or no size at all.

size: NA
V: TRBV28
D: TRBD1
J: TRBJ1-5
CDR3: CASKPSLTGVRQPQHF
DNA: TGTGCCAGCAAACCTTCTCTTACAGGGGTGAGGCAGCCCCAGCATTTT

size: once
V: TRBV7-9
D: NA
J: TRBJ1-4
CDR3: CASSPIKRKLFF
DNA: TGTGCCAGCAGCCCTATTAAGAGAAAACTGTTTTTT

size: NA
V: TRBV10-3
D: NA
J: TRBJ2-5
CDR3: CAISERSPAQYF
DNA: TGTGCCATCAGTGAGCGGTCTCCAGCACAGTACTTC

size: NA
V: TRBV3-1/TRBV3-2
D: NA
J: TRBJ2-5
CDR3: CASSPWGISFETQYF
DNA: TGTGCCAGCAGTCCTTGGGGCATTTCGTTTGAGACCCAGTACTTC

size: NA
V: TRBV6-5
D: NA
J: TRBJ2-7
CDR3: CASRRDVSYEQYF
DNA: TGTGCCAGCAGACGGGACGTCTCCTACGAGCAGTACTTC

size: few
V: TRBV7-9
D: NA
J: TRBJ1-4
CDR3: CASSPRESPGLFF
DNA: TGTGCCAGCAGCCCCCGGGAGAGTCCAGGACTGTTTTTT

size: NA
V: TRBV3-1/TRBV3-2
D: NA
J: TRBJ2-7
CDR3: CASSQDRGNYEQYF
DNA: TGTGCCAGCAGCCAAGATCGCGGGAACTACGAGCAGTACTTC

size: few
V: TRBV5-4
D: TRBD1
J: TRBJ2-1
CDR3: CASSPGQGGLNEQFF
DNA: TGTGCCAGCAGCCCGGGACAGGGAGGGCTCAATGAGCAGTTCTTC

size: NA
V: TRBV28
D: TRBD2
J: TRBJ2-1
CDR3: CASSFGGRGTYNEQFF
DNA: TGTGCCAGCAGTTTTGGTGGGAGGGGCACCTACAATGAGCAGTTCTTC

size: NA
V: TRBV10-1
D: NA
J: TRBJ1-6
CDR3: CASSEFLGGSSYNSPLHF
DNA: TGCGCCAGCAGTGAGTTTTTGGGGGGTAGCTCCTATAATTCACCCCTCCACTTT

size: NA
V: TRBV9
D: TRBD2
J: TRBJ2-3
CDR3: CASSAAGTSGGSGTDTQYF
DNA: TGTGCCAGCAGCGCCGCCGGGACTAGCGGGGGATCGGGCACAGATACGCAGTATTTT

size: NA
V: TRBV2
D: TRBD1
J: TRBJ1-3
CDR3: CASRGTGGSSGNTIYF
DNA: TGTGCCAGCAGGGGGACAGGGGGAAGCTCTGGAAACACCATATATTTT

size: NA
V: TRBV10-2
D: NA
J: TRBJ2-2
CDR3: CASKDGRHTGELFF
DNA: TGCGCCAGCAAGGATGGGAGACACACCGGGGAGCTGTTTTTT

size: NA
V: TRBV28
D: TRBD1
J: TRBJ2-1
CDR3: CASTPGQGAPEQFF
DNA: TGTGCCAGCACTCCGGGACAGGGTGCTCCTGAGCAGTTCTTC

size: NA
V: TRBV10-1
D: NA
J: TRBJ1-2
CDR3: CASFRPKGRLTNYGYTF
DNA: TGCGCCAGCTTTAGGCCCAAGGGTAGGTTGACTAACTATGGCTACACCTTC

size: NA
V: TRBV9
D: TRBD2
J: TRBJ2-1
CDR3: CASNLAGGGEQFF
DNA: TGTGCCAGCAACCTAGCGGGAGGCGGCGAGCAGTTCTTC

size: NA
V: TRBV27
D: NA
J: TRBJ1-1
CDR3: CASSPMGFYTEAFF
DNA: TGTGCCAGCAGCCCGATGGGTTTCTACACTGAAGCTTTCTTT

size: NA
V: TRBV27
D: TRBD1
J: TRBJ2-3
CDR3: CASSFRNLWGQGGTDTQYF
DNA: TGTGCCAGCAGTTTTCGTAATTTGTGGGGACAGGGGGGCACAGATACGCAGTATTTT

size: NA
V: TRBV30
D: NA
J: TRBJ1-4
CDR3: CAWSVLVAPEKLFF
DNA: TGTGCCTGGAGTGTACTTGTTGCCCCGGAAAAACTGTTTTTT

size: NA
V: TRBV9
D: NA
J: TRBJ2-3
CDR3: CASGGLRGLDTQYF
DNA: TGTGCCAGCGGAGGGCTAAGGGGGTTAGATACGCAGTATTTT

size: NA
V: TRBV3-1/TRBV3-2
D: NA
J: TRBJ1-5
CDR3: CASSQGGLGTYQPQHF
DNA: TGTGCCAGCAGCCAAGGGGGTCTCGGTACCTATCAGCCCCAGCATTTT

size: NA
V: TRBV24-1
D: NA
J: TRBJ2-2
CDR3: CATSAVIQGTGELFF
DNA: TGTGCCACCAGTGCCGTAATACAGGGCACCGGGGAGCTGTTTTTT

size: NA
V: TRBV6-2/TRBV6-3
D: NA
J: TRBJ2-1
CDR3: CASSPGQFYNEQFF
DNA: TGTGCCAGCAGCCCAGGACAGTTCTACAATGAGCAGTTCTTC

size: NA
V: TRBV21-1
D: NA
J: TRBJ2-7
CDR3: CASSKGEARIVTHEQYF
DNA: TGTGCCAGCAGCAAAGGGGAAGCTAGGATAGTAACCCACGAGCAGTACTTC

size: NA
V: TRBV5-1
D: TRBD1
J: TRBJ2-1
CDR3: CASSLDGTGVGSEQFF
DNA: TGCGCCAGCAGCTTGGACGGGACAGGGGTAGGGAGTGAGCAGTTCTTC

size: NA
V: TRBV5-6
D: NA
J: TRBJ1-1
CDR3: CASSGRGKEAFF
DNA: TGTGCCAGCAGCGGGAGAGGGAAGGAAGCTTTCTTT

size: NA
V: TRBV30
D: NA
J: TRBJ1-5
CDR3: CAWSVSGVGQPQHF
DNA: TGTGCCTGGAGTGTATCGGGGGTGGGTCAGCCCCAGCATTTT

size: NA
V: TRBV6-2/TRBV6-3
D: TRBD2
J: TRBJ2-5
CDR3: CASSPPTFFAGVIETQYF
DNA: TGTGCCAGCAGCCCCCCTACCTTTTTCGCGGGAGTAATAGAGACCCAGTACTTC

size: NA
V: TRBV27
D: NA
J: TRBJ2-3
CDR3: CASSFGVGTDTQYF
DNA: TGTGCCAGCAGTTTCGGGGTCGGCACAGATACGCAGTATTTT

size: NA
V: TRBV18
D: TRBD1
J: TRBJ2-7
CDR3: CASSRTGVPYEQYF
DNA: TGTGCCAGCTCACGGACAGGGGTACCCTACGAGCAGTACTTC

size: NA
V: TRBV24-1
D: NA
J: TRBJ1-5
CDR3: CATSDTTGHQPQHF
DNA: TGTGCCACCAGTGATACGACAGGTCATCAGCCCCAGCATTTT

size: once
V: TRBV19
D: NA
J: TRBJ1-3
CDR3: CASSTQGTGNTIYF
DNA: TGTGCCAGTAGTACCCAGGGAACTGGAAACACCATATATTTT

size: NA
V: TRBV29-1
D: TRBD1
J: TRBJ1-6
CDR3: CSVKTGVWSPLHF
DNA: TGCAGCGTGAAAACAGGGGTTTGGTCACCCCTCCACTTT

size: NA
V: TRBV7-2
D: TRBD1
J: TRBJ1-5
CDR3: CASSAGQGNQPQHF
DNA: TGTGCCAGCAGCGCGGGACAGGGCAATCAGCCCCAGCATTTT

size: NA
V: TRBV5-1
D: TRBD1
J: TRBJ2-2
CDR3: CASSLPRISGQTGELFF
DNA: TGCGCCAGCAGCTTACCCCGTATATCGGGACAGACCGGGGAGCTGTTTTTT

size: NA
V: TRBV29-1
D: NA
J: TRBJ1-4
CDR3: CSGGDEKLFF
DNA: TGCAGCGGGGGGGATGAAAAACTGTTTTTT

size: NA
V: TRBV7-9
D: TRBD1
J: TRBJ1-3
CDR3: CASSHSDRVMSASGNTIYF
DNA: TGTGCCAGCAGCCACTCGGACAGGGTGATGAGCGCGTCTGGAAACACCATATATTTT

size: NA
V: TRBV24-1
D: NA
J: TRBJ1-4
CDR3: CAVGNEKLFF
DNA: TGTGCGGTGGGGAATGAAAAACTGTTTTTT

size: NA
V: TRBV5-8
D: NA
J: TRBJ2-7
CDR3: CASSLEKGEQYF
DNA: TGTGCCAGCAGCTTGGAAAAGGGTGAGCAGTACTTC

size: NA
V: TRBV9
D: NA
J: TRBJ2-2
CDR3: CASSVFSGERNTGELFF
DNA: TGTGCCAGCAGCGTATTTTCCGGGGAGCGGAACACCGGGGAGCTGTTTTTT

size: few
V: TRBV5-5
D: NA
J: TRBJ1-1
CDR3: CASSLPMSENTEAFF
DNA: TGTGCCAGCAGCTTACCAATGTCTGAGAACACTGAAGCTTTCTTT

size: NA
V: TRBV4-1
D: TRBD1
J: TRBJ1-5
CDR3: CASSPGQGGGNQPQHF
DNA: TGCGCCAGCAGCCCCGGACAGGGGGGGGGCAATCAGCCCCAGCATTTT

size: NA
V: TRBV5-1
D: NA
J: TRBJ2-7
CDR3: CASSLDGWYEQYF
DNA: TGCGCCAGCAGCTTGGATGGGTGGTACGAGCAGTACTTC

size: NA
V: TRBV18
D: TRBD1
J: TRBJ2-2
CDR3: CASSPPDRVVTGELFF
DNA: TGTGCCAGCTCACCACCGGACAGGGTGGTCACCGGGGAGCTGTTTTTT

size: NA
V: TRBV10-2
D: NA
J: TRBJ1-5
CDR3: CASRGTGDYSNQPQHF
DNA: TGCGCCAGCAGGGGGACGGGGGACTATAGCAATCAGCCCCAGCATTTT